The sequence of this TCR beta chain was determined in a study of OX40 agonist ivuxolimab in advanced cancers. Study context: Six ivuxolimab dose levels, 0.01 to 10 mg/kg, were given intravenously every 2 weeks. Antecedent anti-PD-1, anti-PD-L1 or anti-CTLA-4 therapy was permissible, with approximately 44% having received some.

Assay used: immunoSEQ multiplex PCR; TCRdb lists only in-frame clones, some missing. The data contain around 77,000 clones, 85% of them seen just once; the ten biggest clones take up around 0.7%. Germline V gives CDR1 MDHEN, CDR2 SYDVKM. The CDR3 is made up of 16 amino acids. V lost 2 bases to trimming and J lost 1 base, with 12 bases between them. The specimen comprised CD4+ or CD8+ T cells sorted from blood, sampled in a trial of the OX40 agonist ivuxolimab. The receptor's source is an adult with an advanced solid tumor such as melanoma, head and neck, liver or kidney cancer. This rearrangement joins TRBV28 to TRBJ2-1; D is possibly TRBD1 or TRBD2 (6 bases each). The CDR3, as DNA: TGTGCCAGCAGTTTAGGAGGGGGAGATTCCTACAATGAGCAGTTCTTC. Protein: CASSLGGGDSYNEQFF. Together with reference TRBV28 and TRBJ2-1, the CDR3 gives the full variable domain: DVKVTQSSRYLVKRTGEKVFLECVQDMDHENMFWYRQDPGLGLRLIYFSYDVKMKEKGDIPEGYSVSREKKERFSLILESASTNQTSMYLCASSLGGGDSYNEQFFGPGTRLTVL.